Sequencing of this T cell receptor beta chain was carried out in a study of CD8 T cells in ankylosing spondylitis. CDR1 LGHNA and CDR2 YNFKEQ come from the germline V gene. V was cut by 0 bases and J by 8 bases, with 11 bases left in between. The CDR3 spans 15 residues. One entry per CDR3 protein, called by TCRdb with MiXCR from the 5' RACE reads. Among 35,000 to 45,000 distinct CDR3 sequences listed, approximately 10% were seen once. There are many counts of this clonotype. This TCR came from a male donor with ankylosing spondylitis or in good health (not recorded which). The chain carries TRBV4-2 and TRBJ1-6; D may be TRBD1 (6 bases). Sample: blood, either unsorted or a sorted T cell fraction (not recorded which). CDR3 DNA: TGTGCCAGCAGCCAAGATAGGGAGGGGGATTCACCCCTCCACTTT. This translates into CASSQDREGDSPLHF.